This is a list of T cell receptor beta chains from one sample in a study of shared T cell receptors in the human thymus. Libraries were prepared by immunoSEQ multiplex PCR; TCRdb keeps only in-frame clonotypes and omits some of them. The table shows 720,000 or so clones, with 80% to 90% occurring only once. These data were also reused for a study on human thymus T cells.

Specimen: thymocytes. The receptor set was obtained from a girl under three years old with a congenital heart defect. Both conserved end residues are part of each CDR3. A D gene is named only where the DNA matches it firmly. For some rows the clone size is stated as once, few or many, or as a class when expanded; others skip it.

v_call: TRBV28; clone_size: NA; j_call: TRBJ1-1; d_call: TRBD1; cdr3_nt: TGTGCCAGCAGTTTATGGGCCCTGGACAGGTACGTTTTCATGAACACTGAAGCTTTCTTT; cdr3_aa: CASSLWALDRYVFMNTEAFF
v_call: TRBV18; clone_size: NA; j_call: TRBJ2-7; d_call: TRBD1; cdr3_nt: TGTGCCAGCTCACCCAACCGGGACAGAACCTACGAGCAGTACTTC; cdr3_aa: CASSPNRDRTYEQYF
v_call: TRBV4-1; clone_size: NA; j_call: TRBJ1-1; d_call: NA; cdr3_nt: TGCGCCAGCAGCCAAGAATCTCTTGTACACCTAGTCTCCACTGAAGCTTTCTTT; cdr3_aa: CASSQESLVHLVSTEAFF
v_call: TRBV5-5; clone_size: NA; j_call: TRBJ1-2; d_call: NA; cdr3_nt: TGTGCCAGCAGCTCCTTTCTGCAGCGACCTCCATCCTATGGCTACACCTTC; cdr3_aa: CASSSFLQRPPSYGYTF
v_call: TRBV28; clone_size: NA; j_call: TRBJ2-1; d_call: TRBD2; cdr3_nt: TGTGCCAGCAGTCACCCACTAGCGGGGGGCCCCAATGAGCAGTTCTTC; cdr3_aa: CASSHPLAGGPNEQFF
v_call: TRBV4-3; clone_size: NA; j_call: TRBJ1-1; d_call: NA; cdr3_nt: TGCGCCAGCAGCCAAGAACCAGGGGAAGCTTTCTTT; cdr3_aa: CASSQEPGEAFF
v_call: TRBV4-3; clone_size: NA; j_call: TRBJ2-2; d_call: TRBD2; cdr3_nt: TGCGCCAGCAGCCAAGGGAGGCGGGGGACCACCGGGGAGCTGTTTTTT; cdr3_aa: CASSQGRRGTTGELFF
v_call: TRBV9; clone_size: NA; j_call: TRBJ2-3; d_call: NA; cdr3_nt: TGTGCCAGCAGCGTAGACTGGCCCGGGGGAACAGATACGCAGTATTTT; cdr3_aa: CASSVDWPGGTDTQYF
v_call: TRBV5-6; clone_size: once; j_call: TRBJ1-5; d_call: TRBD1; cdr3_nt: TGTGCCAGCCCTTCCAGGGGGAATCAGCCCCAGCATTTT; cdr3_aa: CASPSRGNQPQHF
v_call: TRBV5-6; clone_size: NA; j_call: TRBJ2-5; d_call: TRBD1; cdr3_nt: TGTGCCAGCAGCTTGAGCGGGACAGGGGACCAAGAGACCCAGTACTTC; cdr3_aa: CASSLSGTGDQETQYF
v_call: TRBV6-5; clone_size: NA; j_call: TRBJ1-2; d_call: NA; cdr3_nt: TGTGCCAGCAGTCCTCAGGGTTATAACTATGGCTACACCTTC; cdr3_aa: CASSPQGYNYGYTF
v_call: TRBV9; clone_size: NA; j_call: TRBJ1-1; d_call: NA; cdr3_nt: TGTGCCAGCAGCCTAGCCGCCCGACAGCCTCATCTCCCCAACACTGAAGCTTTCTTT; cdr3_aa: CASSLAARQPHLPNTEAFF
v_call: TRBV9; clone_size: NA; j_call: TRBJ2-1; d_call: TRBD1; cdr3_nt: TGTGCCAGCACCGTCTCAGGAGGGACAGGGTCGAATGAGCAGTTCTTC; cdr3_aa: CASTVSGGTGSNEQFF
v_call: TRBV7-2; clone_size: NA; j_call: TRBJ2-3; d_call: TRBD1; cdr3_nt: TGTGCCAGCATGGCTCCGATCCCGGGACAGGGGGCAGATACGCAGTATTTT; cdr3_aa: CASMAPIPGQGADTQYF
v_call: TRBV6-5; clone_size: once; j_call: TRBJ2-2; d_call: TRBD1; cdr3_nt: TGTGCCAGCAGTCCTCGACAGGGACCCGGGGAGCTGTTTTTT; cdr3_aa: CASSPRQGPGELFF
v_call: TRBV19; clone_size: NA; j_call: TRBJ2-2; d_call: NA; cdr3_nt: TGTGCCAGTATCGGTCGGGCCGGGGAGCTGTTTTTT; cdr3_aa: CASIGRAGELFF
v_call: TRBV5-6; clone_size: NA; j_call: TRBJ2-1; d_call: TRBD1; cdr3_nt: TGTGCCAGCAGCTCGGGACAGGGGCGGAATGAGCAGTTCTTC; cdr3_aa: CASSSGQGRNEQFF
v_call: TRBV2; clone_size: NA; j_call: TRBJ1-1; d_call: NA; cdr3_nt: TGTGCCAGCAGTTGGACAGAAGCTTTCTTT; cdr3_aa: CASSWTEAFF
v_call: TRBV30; clone_size: once; j_call: TRBJ1-2; d_call: NA; cdr3_nt: TGTGCCTGGAGTGTTAGGGGCTATGGCTACACCTTC; cdr3_aa: CAWSVRGYGYTF
v_call: TRBV7-8; clone_size: NA; j_call: TRBJ1-2; d_call: TRBD1; cdr3_nt: TGTGCCAGCAGCTTAACCGGGACAGAAAATAACTATGGCTACACCTTC; cdr3_aa: CASSLTGTENNYGYTF
v_call: TRBV9; clone_size: NA; j_call: TRBJ2-3; d_call: TRBD2; cdr3_nt: TGTGCCAGCAGCGATACCGGGACTAGCGGGGGGGACACAGATACGCAGTATTTT; cdr3_aa: CASSDTGTSGGDTDTQYF
v_call: TRBV2; clone_size: NA; j_call: TRBJ2-5; d_call: TRBD1; cdr3_nt: TGTGCCAGCAGGCCCCACATGGGGACAGGGTTGTGGGTAAGAGAAGAGACCCAGTACTTC; cdr3_aa: CASRPHMGTGLWVREETQYF
v_call: TRBV9; clone_size: NA; j_call: TRBJ1-6; d_call: NA; cdr3_nt: TGTGCCAGCAGCGTTAGGACAGATTCACCCCTCCACTTT; cdr3_aa: CASSVRTDSPLHF
v_call: TRBV9; clone_size: NA; j_call: TRBJ1-3; d_call: NA; cdr3_nt: TGTGCCAGCAGCGTAGACAAGACCAGGGGTGGTGGAAACACCATATATTTT; cdr3_aa: CASSVDKTRGGGNTIYF
v_call: TRBV19; clone_size: few; j_call: TRBJ1-4; d_call: NA; cdr3_nt: TGTGCCAGCAAGCAGGGGCCTAATGAAAAACTGTTTTTT; cdr3_aa: CASKQGPNEKLFF
v_call: TRBV5-5; clone_size: few; j_call: TRBJ2-1; d_call: TRBD2; cdr3_nt: TGTGCCAGCAGCTTGGGTCTAGCGGGGGTCGCCAGCTCCTACAATGAGCAGTTCTTC; cdr3_aa: CASSLGLAGVASSYNEQFF